This T cell receptor (beta chain) derives from a study of CD8 T cells in Susac syndrome. An amount of RNA that ranged from roughly 0.5 to 1 ug was reverse transcribed with random hexamers. Amplification of TCR beta CDR3 spanned 54 Vbeta and 13 Jbeta via immunoSEQ multiplex PCR. MiXCR, applied by TCRdb to the immunoSEQ multiplex PCR reads, yields one record per CDR3 protein. The sample carries over 150,000 distinct CDR3 sequences, approximately 93% recorded once. The CDR3 is 13 residues long. The V and J ends lost 10 bases and 0 bases respectively, with 12 bases between them. CDR1 and CDR2 from the germline V gene are LNHDA and SQIVND (reference sequence). The multiple sclerosis controls consisted of treatment-naive patients with relapsing-remitting disease, either stable or active. While CD8+ and CD4+ T cells were isolated negatively, TEMRA cells were enriched by FACS.

This receptor was identified in a human donor with multiple sclerosis. Material: CD4+ T cells from PBMCs. The chain couples TRBV19 to TRBJ1-1; D remains unclear. CDR3 loop: CANRLGLNTEAFF. The CDR3, as DNA: TGTGCCAATCGTTTGGGGTTGAACACTGAAGCTTTCTTT.